This TCR beta chain was captured in a study of shared clonotypes between healthy human individuals. TCRdb keeps only in-frame clones here, not all; method: immunoSEQ multiplex PCR. The sample records some 2,400,000 clones, 90% to 97% being singletons. The CDR3 runs to 18 residues. The germline V gene has CDR1 LGHNT and CDR2 FRNRAP. Trimming cost V 2 bases and J 0 bases, with 17 bases left between them. This chain uses TRBV12-5 with TRBJ1-3; D ambiguous. This TCR was sampled from a man aged 18 to 29 in good health. Material: naive CD4+ T cells sorted from blood. Subset here: CD45RA+ positively selected. The CDR3, as DNA: TGTGCTAGTGGTTTGCCAACTTACCTCAGGACCTCTGGAAACACCATATATTTT. Translated, it gives CASGLPTYLRTSGNTIYF.